Shown below are 3 T cell receptor beta chains from a single sample sequenced in a study of blood T cell repertoires in COVID-19. This table comes from immunoSEQ multiplex PCR, and its TCRdb copy is limited to in-frame clones, with some not included. The sample includes about 140,000 clones, about three quarters seen only once; the top ten take 3.5% to 5.5%. The specimen was peripheral blood. The receptors stem from a woman over 75 with active or convalescent COVID-19.

This chain uses TRBV7-8 with TRBJ1-2, with 9 positions matching TRBD1. V was pared by 5 bases and J by 3 bases, with 13 bases of the junction left unmatched. The CDR3 extends over 17 amino acids. The germline V gene has CDR1 SGHVS and CDR2 FQNEAQ. CDR3 in DNA: TGTGCCAGCAGCCCCGGGACAGGGTCAGGATCCTACTATGGCTACACCTTC. This codes for CASSPGTGSGSYYGYTF.

The chain recombines TRBV6-5 with TRBJ1-5; 7 nucleotides align to TRBD1. The CDR3 length is 15 residues. With 7 bases clipped from V and 0 bases from J, the junction kept 6 bases outside the gene matches. Germline CDR1 MNHEY, CDR2 SVGAGI. The DNA for the CDR3 is TGTGCCAGCAATCAGGGGGTGTTTAGCAATCAGCCCCAGCATTTT. Protein product: CASNQGVFSNQPQHF.

This rearrangement joins TRBV7-8 to TRBJ2-1, with 9 nucleotides matching TRBD2. CDR3 length: 16 amino acids. CDR1 and CDR2 from the germline V gene are SGHVS and FQNEAQ. The V and J ends lost 0 bases and 9 bases, in that order; junction bases with no gene match: 9. The CDR3 bases are TGTGCCAGCAGCTTAGCGCGGGCTAGCGGGGTTGGTGAGCAGTTCTTC. Residues: CASSLARASGVGEQFF.